This entry describes one T cell receptor beta chain. Its antigen is unidentified. This record comes from a study of T-cell memory formation after mild COVID-19. About the study: TCR clusters largely stayed donor specific. Study conclusions and caveats: Of the contracting clones, CD4+ ones lay mainly in CM and EM, and CD8+ ones in EMRA. Cross-reactive memory seemingly joined, as some responding clones were found in pre-infection memory. Contracting clones, day 15 to 85, had balanced CD4/CD8, and later expanders favored CD4+.

The CDR3 covers 15 residues. The V gene's germline CDR1 is LGHDT and CDR2 YNNKEL (reference sequence). The V end was cut by 5 bases, the J end by 4 bases, with 17 bases between. TCRdb reprocessed the 5' RACE reads with MiXCR, giving one entry per CDR3 protein. The data contain 110,000 to 150,000 distinct CDR3 sequences, roughly a quarter of them seen just once; the ten biggest clones take up around 24%. The receptor's source is an adult woman who had mild COVID-19 (a few samples of this study predate the infection). Cell type and time point are not known. The source material was PBMCs or a T cell subset sorted from them (not recorded which). The rearrangement uses TRBV3-1 and TRBJ1-2; no definite D call. The CDR3 reads CASSVSPRESYGYTF. The CDR3 nucleotides read TGTGCCAGCAGCGTATCACCCAGAGAGTCCTATGGCTACACCTTC.